These 14 T cell receptor beta chains came from one sample sequenced in a study of PD-1 blockade in classical Hodgkin lymphoma. Clones were sequenced by immunoSEQ multiplex PCR, and TCRdb holds only the in-frame ones, with some missing. The repertoire holds over 25,000 clones, with around 80% as singletons. Each patient experienced a relapse that followed autologous stem cell transplantation, and brentuximab vedotin exposure varied. The material sequenced was peripheral blood mononuclear cells (PBMCs), taken before the second cycle of nivolumab. All receptors come from a human donor with classical Hodgkin lymphoma.

The gene calls are TRBV4-1 and TRBJ2-3, with 9 bases matching TRBD1. CDR1 MGHRA and CDR2 YSYEKL come from the germline V gene. The V segment lost 5 bases and the J segment 5 bases; nucleotides outside the gene matches: 11. The CDR3 spans 16 residues. CDR3 sequence reads: CASSSWTGEVGDTQYF. Written as DNA, the CDR3 is TGCGCCAGCAGCAGTTGGACAGGGGAGGTGGGAGATACGCAGTATTTT.

The CDR3 sequence: CASSLMRGRQETQYF. In nucleotides, the CDR3 is TGTGCCAGCAGTTTAATGCGGGGGCGCCAAGAGACCCAGTACTTC. J is TRBJ2-5 and V is TRBV27; tentatively, D is TRBD2 (7 bases). Trimming pared 2 bases from V and 1 base from J, leaving 11 bases between. The CDR3 sequence is 15 residues long. Germline V gene sequence: CDR1 MNHEY, CDR2 SMNVEV (reference sequence).

The V gene is TRBV6-5, the J gene TRBJ1-5, with TRBD1 matching over 9 bases. In germline, CDR1 is MNHEY, CDR2 SVGAGI. Unmatched junction bases numbered 3, after V lost 5 bases and J lost 4 bases. The CDR3 consists of 14 residues. In DNA, the CDR3 is TGTGCCAGCAGTACAGGGGGCTGGAATCAGCCCCAGCATTTT. Its translation: CASSTGGWNQPQHF.

The rearrangement joins TRBV5-3 to TRBJ2-2; possible D gene TRBD1, 5 bases. TRBV5-3 is known as an ORF, though its function is uncertain. This CDR3 has 15 amino acids. V was pared by 4 bases and J by 3 bases, with 13 bases between. The CDR3 nucleotides are TGTGCCAGAAGCCAGGGTGAGGATGACACCGGGGAGCTGTTTTTT. Its translation: CARSQGEDDTGELFF.

This clone has just a few counts. This chain connects TRBV28 to TRBJ1-6; perhaps TRBD1 as D (6 bases). CDR1 is MDHEN and CDR2 is SYDVKM in the germline V gene. There are 18 residues in the CDR3. V was trimmed by 6 bases and J by 9 bases, leaving 27 bases between them. CDR3 protein: CASSPLSVRGLYRSPLHF. In DNA, the CDR3 is TGTGCCAGCAGCCCACTTTCCGTACGGGGGCTCTACCGTTCACCCCTCCACTTT.

The V call is TRBV7-8, the J call TRBJ1-4; D is unclear. V was trimmed by 1 base and J by 0 bases, leaving 6 bases between them. CDR3 length: 15 amino acids. Germline CDR1 and CDR2: SGHVS and FQNEAQ. CDR3 bases: TGTGCCAGCAGCTTAGGCTTTGCAACTAATGAAAAACTGTTTTTT. Its protein product is CASSLGFATNEKLFF.

CDR3 nucleotides: TGTGCCAGCAGCTTAACCGGGGGCTACAATGAGCAGTTCTTC. Amino acid sequence: CASSLTGGYNEQFF. This chain links TRBV7-3 with TRBJ2-1; perhaps TRBD2 as D (6 bases). Trimming took off 0 bases at V and 3 bases at J, with 6 bases between the two ends. The CDR3 totals 14 residues. Per the germline V gene, CDR1 is SGHTA and CDR2 is FQGTGA.

The chain recombines TRBV19 with TRBJ1-1, with TRBD1 as a possible D gene (6 bases). This CDR3 is built from 15 residues. The V gene's germline CDR1 is LNHDA and CDR2 SQIVND (reference sequence). V shed 3 bases and J shed 4 bases, with 15 bases lying between them. The CDR3 DNA reads as TGTGCCAGTAGTATGAGAGGAGACAGGAGCACTGAAGCTTTCTTT. This translates into CASSMRGDRSTEAFF.

The chain combines TRBV6-5 with TRBJ1-5, with D hard to call. Trimming removed 5 bases at V and 10 bases at J, with 21 bases between. CDR1 and CDR2 (germline): MNHEY, SVGAGI. The length of the CDR3 is 15 residues. The chain's CDR3 is CASSPSGSAASPQHF. The CDR3 nucleotides are TGTGCCAGCAGTCCGTCGGGGTCGGCTGCGTCCCCCCAGCATTTT.

V usage is TRBV4-3 and J usage is TRBJ1-1, with D maybe TRBD1 (6 bases). Per the germline V gene, CDR1 is LGHNA and CDR2 is YSLEER. The CDR3 has 13 amino acids. V lost 0 bases and J lost 4, with 6 bases in between. CDR3 in DNA: TGCGCCAGCAGCCAAGAGGACAGCACTGAAGCTTTCTTT. Protein product: CASSQEDSTEAFF.

The V and J genes are TRBV27 and TRBJ1-5, with D hard to call. Trimming took 5 bases from V and 0 from J, leaving 11 bases between them. Germline V CDR1 and CDR2: MNHEY, SMNVEV (reference sequence). CDR3 length: 15 residues. As DNA, the CDR3 is TGTGCCAGCAGTAACTGGGGTTCTAGCAATCAGCCCCAGCATTTT. Translating gives CASSNWGSSNQPQHF.

This rearrangement joins TRBV9 to TRBJ2-1, with D perhaps TRBD1 or TRBD2 (5 bases each). CDR3 size: 13 residues. Germline CDR1 SGDLS, CDR2 YYNGEE. V dropped 3 bases and J dropped 4 bases, with 8 bases sitting between them. CDR3 amino acids: CASSGGPYNEQFF. CDR3 DNA: TGTGCCAGCAGCGGGGGACCTTACAATGAGCAGTTCTTC. Complete variable domain (other parts from reference TRBV9 and TRBJ2-1): DSGVTQTPKHLITATGQRVTLRCSPRSGDLSVYWYQQSLDQGLQFLIQYYNGEERAKGNILERFSAQQFPDLHSELNLSSLELGDSALYFCASSGGPYNEQFFGPGTRLTVL.

V gene TRBV18 combines with J gene TRBJ2-5; no clear D. The germline V and J ends were trimmed by 0 bases and 3 bases, with 5 bases remaining between them. The CDR3 extends over 13 amino acids. Germline loops: CDR1 KGHSH, CDR2 LQKENI. This CDR3 is CASSPPQEETQYF. Written as DNA, the CDR3 is TGTGCCAGCTCACCACCGCAGGAAGAGACCCAGTACTTC.

The rearrangement joins TRBV7-2 to TRBJ2-7; 10 bases fit TRBD1. With V trimmed by 4 bases and J by 6 bases, 3 bases remained unmatched. From germline, CDR1 is SGHTA and CDR2 FQGNSA. CDR3 size: 13 residues. CDR3 amino acids: CASSSRDRGEQYF. The DNA of the CDR3 is TGTGCCAGCAGCTCTAGGGACAGGGGCGAGCAGTACTTC.